A selection of T cell receptor beta chains follows, all from one sample in a study of cytomegalovirus exposure and HLA in healthy donors. Produced via immunoSEQ multiplex PCR; TCRdb's table is partial and in-frame only. The sample contains about 150,000 clones, over 60% of which appear only once. Sequencing was performed on PBMCs. These receptor sequences come from a man aged 40-55 years in good health and CMV-seronegative. The CDR3 runs from the conserved cysteine through the conserved F or W. A D gene is named only where the DNA matches it firmly. Size tells how often a clone was seen (once, few, many) or the class of an expanded clone, and some rows leave it out.

NA	TRBJ2-1	NA	TRBV7-3	CASSLNGGREQFF	TGTGCCAGCAGCTTAAACGGGGGTAGAGAGCAGTTCTTC
NA	TRBJ2-3	NA	TRBV28	CASSPMLQGGDTQYF	TGTGCCAGCAGTCCGATGCTCCAGGGGGGAGATACGCAGTATTTT
few	TRBJ2-7	TRBD2	TRBV11-3	CASSQLSSGGADEQYF	TGTGCCAGCAGCCAATTATCTAGCGGGGGGGCCGACGAGCAGTACTTC
NA	TRBJ1-1	NA	TRBV5-4	CASSLLAGVNTEAFF	TGTGCCAGCAGCCTGCTCGCGGGGGTGAACACTGAAGCTTTCTTT
NA	TRBJ2-7	TRBD1	TRBV10-3	CATRQGGDEQYF	TGTGCCACGCGACAGGGGGGGGACGAGCAGTACTTC
once	TRBJ2-7	NA	TRBV18	CASSLSYEQYF	TGTGCCAGCTCTCTATCCTACGAGCAGTACTTC
NA	TRBJ1-1	TRBD1	TRBV19	CASSSVDRANTEAFF	TGTGCCAGTAGTTCCGTGGACAGGGCGAACACTGAAGCTTTCTTT
few	TRBJ2-7	NA	TRBV19	CASKADTISLYEQYF	TGTGCCAGTAAGGCGGACACCATCTCGCTATACGAGCAGTACTTC
NA	TRBJ2-2	TRBD2	TRBV30	CAKGLPNTGELFF	TGTGCCAAGGGACTACCGAACACCGGGGAGCTGTTTTTT
few	TRBJ2-1	TRBD2	TRBV9	CASSETGTSGTYNEQFF	TGTGCCAGCAGCGAGACCGGGACTAGCGGGACCTACAATGAGCAGTTCTTC
NA	TRBJ1-2	NA	TRBV4-1	CASSQGAGPYGYGYTF	TGCGCCAGCAGCCAAGGGGCAGGGCCTTACGGCTATGGCTACACCTTC
NA	TRBJ2-3	TRBD2	TRBV5-4	CASSAWGGGRDTQYF	TGTGCCAGCAGCGCCTGGGGCGGGGGGAGAGATACGCAGTATTTT
once	TRBJ2-1	NA	TRBV28	CASSPSSSYNEQFF	TGTGCCAGCAGCCCCTCGAGCTCCTACAATGAGCAGTTCTTC
NA	TRBJ1-4	TRBD1	TRBV19	CASSAQGAREKLFF	TGTGCCAGTAGTGCACAGGGGGCGCGTGAAAAACTGTTTTTT
once	TRBJ2-7	TRBD2	TRBV28	CASSPLAGVYEQYF	TGTGCCAGCAGTCCACTAGCGGGAGTTTACGAGCAGTACTTC
NA	TRBJ1-4	NA	TRBV5-1	CASSPGGEFTNEKLFF	TGCGCCAGCAGCCCGGGAGGGGAGTTCACTAATGAAAAACTGTTTTTT
NA	TRBJ1-1	NA	TRBV2	CASSTGFEAFF	TGTGCCAGCAGTACCGGGTTTGAAGCTTTCTTT
few	TRBJ2-5	TRBD1	TRBV18	CASSPPMADRGRETQYF	TGTGCCAGCTCACCACCGATGGCTGACAGGGGCAGGGAGACCCAGTACTTC
once	TRBJ1-4	TRBD1	TRBV7-8	CASSPYGQGNNEKLFF	TGTGCCAGCAGCCCCTACGGACAGGGAAATAATGAAAAACTGTTTTTT
NA	TRBJ2-7	TRBD2	TRBV5-4	CASSLALTGTSGYEQYF	TGTGCCAGCAGCTTGGCCCTTACCGGGACTAGCGGGTACGAGCAGTACTTC
NA	TRBJ1-5	NA	TRBV10-1	CASSGQGYSNQPQHF	TGCGCCAGCAGTGGACAAGGTTATAGCAATCAGCCCCAGCATTTT
NA	TRBJ2-2	TRBD2	TRBV28	CASSWGVGSGSTGELFF	TGTGCCAGCAGTTGGGGTGTGGGTAGCGGGAGCACCGGGGAGCTGTTTTTT
NA	TRBJ2-3	NA	TRBV5-6	CASSLDGVAPSTDTQYF	TGTGCCAGCAGCTTGGACGGTGTTGCACCCTCGACAGATACGCAGTATTTT
few	TRBJ1-2	TRBD1	TRBV25-1	CASSQGQGDGYTF	TGTGCCAGCAGCCAGGGACAGGGGGATGGCTACACCTTC
NA	TRBJ2-3	TRBD2	TRBV28	CASAGLAGWAGTDTQYF	TGTGCCAGCGCGGGGCTAGCGGGTTGGGCTGGCACAGATACGCAGTATTTT
NA	TRBJ2-3	TRBD2	TRBV2	CASRPIGGTDTQYF	TGTGCCAGCAGGCCTATCGGGGGGACAGATACGCAGTATTTT
NA	TRBJ1-5	TRBD1	TRBV2	CASSGQGSNQPQHF	TGTGCCAGCAGTGGACAGGGAAGCAATCAGCCCCAGCATTTT
NA	TRBJ1-4	TRBD1	TRBV28	CASRPRQGRGLEKLFF	TGTGCCAGCAGACCCAGACAGGGCCGTGGTCTGGAAAAACTGTTTTTT
NA	TRBJ2-7	NA	TRBV5-1	CASSTQQQSEQYF	TGCGCCAGCAGCACCCAACAGCAGTCGGAGCAGTACTTC
NA	TRBJ1-5	TRBD1	TRBV9	CASSETTGVNQPQHF	TGTGCCAGCAGCGAGACTACAGGGGTAAATCAGCCCCAGCATTTT
few	TRBJ1-5	NA	TRBV19	CASSIRTANNQPQHF	TGTGCCAGTAGTATACGGACAGCGAACAATCAGCCCCAGCATTTT
NA	TRBJ2-7	TRBD2	TRBV4-3	CASSQEAPSGSYEQYF	TGCGCCAGCAGCCAAGAGGCGCCTAGCGGGTCCTACGAGCAGTACTTC